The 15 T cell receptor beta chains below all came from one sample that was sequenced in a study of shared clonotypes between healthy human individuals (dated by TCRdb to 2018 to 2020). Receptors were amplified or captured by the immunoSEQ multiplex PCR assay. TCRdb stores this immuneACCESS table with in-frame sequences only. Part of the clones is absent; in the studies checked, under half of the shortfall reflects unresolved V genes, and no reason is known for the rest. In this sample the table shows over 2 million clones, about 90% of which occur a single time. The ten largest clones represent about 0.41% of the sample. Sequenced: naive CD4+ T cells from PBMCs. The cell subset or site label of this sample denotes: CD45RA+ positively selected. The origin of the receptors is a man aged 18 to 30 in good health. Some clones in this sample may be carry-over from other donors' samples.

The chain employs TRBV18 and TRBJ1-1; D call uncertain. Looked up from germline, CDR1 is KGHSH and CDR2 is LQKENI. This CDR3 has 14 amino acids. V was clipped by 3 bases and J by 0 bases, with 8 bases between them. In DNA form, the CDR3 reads TGTGCCAGCTCACCCTTTCAGATGAACACTGAAGCTTTCTTT. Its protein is CASSPFQMNTEAFF.

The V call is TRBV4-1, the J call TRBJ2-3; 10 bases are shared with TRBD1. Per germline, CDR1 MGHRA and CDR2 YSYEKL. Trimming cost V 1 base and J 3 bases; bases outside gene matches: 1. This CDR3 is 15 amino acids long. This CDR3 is CASSQVGQGTDTQYF. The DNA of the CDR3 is TGCGCCAGCAGCCAAGTGGGACAGGGGACAGATACGCAGTATTTT.

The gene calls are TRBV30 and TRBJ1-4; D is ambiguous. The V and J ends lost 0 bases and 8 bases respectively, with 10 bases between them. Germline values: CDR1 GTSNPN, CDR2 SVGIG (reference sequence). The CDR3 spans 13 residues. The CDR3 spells CAWSVQPREKLFF. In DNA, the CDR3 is TGTGCCTGGAGTGTACAGCCTCGGGAAAAACTGTTTTTT.

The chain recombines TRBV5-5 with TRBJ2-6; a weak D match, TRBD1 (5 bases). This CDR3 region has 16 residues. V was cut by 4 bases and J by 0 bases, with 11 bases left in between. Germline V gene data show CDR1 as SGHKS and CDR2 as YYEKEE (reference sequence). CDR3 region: CASSPTTASGANVLTF. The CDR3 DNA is TGTGCCAGCAGCCCGACGACAGCCTCTGGGGCCAACGTCCTGACTTTC.

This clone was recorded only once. The CDR3 sequence is CASSLDTGELFF. DNA of the CDR3: TGTGCCAGCAGCTTAGACACCGGGGAGCTGTTTTTT. The genes are TRBV7-6 and TRBJ2-2; D unresolved. V lost 1 base and J 3 bases, leaving 0 bases between the germline ends. The germline gives CDR1 SGHVS, CDR2 FNYEAQ. The CDR3 is made up of 12 amino acids.

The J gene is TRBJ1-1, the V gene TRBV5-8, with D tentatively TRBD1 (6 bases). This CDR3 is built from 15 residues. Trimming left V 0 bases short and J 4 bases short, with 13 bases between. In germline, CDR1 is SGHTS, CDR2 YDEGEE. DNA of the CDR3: TGTGCCAGCAGCTTGGGGACAGTCAGGGGCACTGAAGCTTTCTTT. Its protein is CASSLGTVRGTEAFF. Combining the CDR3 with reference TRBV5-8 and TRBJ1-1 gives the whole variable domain EAGVTQSPTHLIKTRGQQATLRCSPISGHTSVYWYQQALGLGLQFLLWYDEGEERNRGNFPPRFSGRQFPNYSSELNVNALELEDSALYLCASSLGTVRGTEAFFGQGTRLTVV.

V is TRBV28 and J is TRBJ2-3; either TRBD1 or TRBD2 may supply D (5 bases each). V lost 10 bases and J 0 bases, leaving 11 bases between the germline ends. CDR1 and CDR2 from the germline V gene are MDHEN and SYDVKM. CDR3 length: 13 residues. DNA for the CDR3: TGTGCCAACCGGGACGGTAGCACAGATACGCAGTATTTT. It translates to CANRDGSTDTQYF.

CDR3 in DNA: TGTGCCAGCAGCTCCCGGGGCGGTAATAGCAATCAGCCCCAGCATTTT. Its protein is CASSSRGGNSNQPQHF. The chain carries TRBV7-9 and TRBJ1-5; D possibly corresponds to TRBD1 (5 bases). Trimming took 4 bases from V and 0 from J, leaving 13 bases between them. CDR3 size: 16 residues. The V gene's germline CDR1 is SEHNR and CDR2 FQNEAQ (reference sequence).

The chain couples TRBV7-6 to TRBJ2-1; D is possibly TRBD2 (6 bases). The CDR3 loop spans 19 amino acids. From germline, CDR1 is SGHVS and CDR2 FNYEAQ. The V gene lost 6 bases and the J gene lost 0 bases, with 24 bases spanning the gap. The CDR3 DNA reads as TGTGCCAGCAGTAGACGGACGGGGGTAGGGTTGAGCTCCTACAATGAGCAGTTCTTC. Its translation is CASSRRTGVGLSSYNEQFF. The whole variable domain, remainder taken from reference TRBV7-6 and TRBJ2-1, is GAGVSQSPRYKVTKRGQDVALRCDPISGHVSLYWYRQALGQGPEFLTYFNYEAQQDKSGLPNDRFSAERPEGSISTLTIQRTEQRDSAMYRCASSRRTGVGLSSYNEQFFGPGTRLTVL.

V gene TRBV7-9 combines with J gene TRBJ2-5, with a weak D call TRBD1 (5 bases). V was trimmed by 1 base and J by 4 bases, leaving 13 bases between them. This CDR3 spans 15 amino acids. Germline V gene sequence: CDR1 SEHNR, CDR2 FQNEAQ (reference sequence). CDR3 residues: CASSLEFRVGETQYF. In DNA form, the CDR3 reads TGTGCCAGCAGCTTAGAGTTCAGGGTAGGAGAGACCCAGTACTTC.

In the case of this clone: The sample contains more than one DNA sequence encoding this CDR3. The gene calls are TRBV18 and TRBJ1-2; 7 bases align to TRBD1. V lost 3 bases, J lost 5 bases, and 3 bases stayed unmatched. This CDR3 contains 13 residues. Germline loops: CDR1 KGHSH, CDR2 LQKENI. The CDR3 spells CASSPGQEYGYTF. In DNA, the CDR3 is TGTGCCAGCTCACCCGGACAGGAGTATGGCTACACCTTC.

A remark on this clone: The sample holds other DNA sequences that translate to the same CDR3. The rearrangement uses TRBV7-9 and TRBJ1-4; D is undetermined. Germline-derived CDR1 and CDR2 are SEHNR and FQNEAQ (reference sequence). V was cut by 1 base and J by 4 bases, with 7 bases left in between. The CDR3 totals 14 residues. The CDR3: CASSLGTDNEKLFF. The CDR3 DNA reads TGTGCCAGCAGCTTAGGAACAGATAATGAAAAACTGTTTTTT.

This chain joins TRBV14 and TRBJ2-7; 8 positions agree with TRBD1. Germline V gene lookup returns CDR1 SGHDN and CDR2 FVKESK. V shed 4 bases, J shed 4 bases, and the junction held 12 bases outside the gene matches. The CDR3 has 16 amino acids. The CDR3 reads CASSPPVGQGIYEQYF. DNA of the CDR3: TGTGCCAGCAGCCCCCCCGTCGGACAGGGAATTTACGAGCAGTACTTC.

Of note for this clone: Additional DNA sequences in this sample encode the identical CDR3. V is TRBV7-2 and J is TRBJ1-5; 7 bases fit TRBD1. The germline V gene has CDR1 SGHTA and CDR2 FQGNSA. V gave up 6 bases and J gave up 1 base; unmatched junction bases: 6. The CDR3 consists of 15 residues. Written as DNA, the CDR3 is TGTGCCAGCAGTCTAGACAGGGCAAGCAATCAGCCCCAGCATTTT. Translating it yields CASSLDRASNQPQHF.

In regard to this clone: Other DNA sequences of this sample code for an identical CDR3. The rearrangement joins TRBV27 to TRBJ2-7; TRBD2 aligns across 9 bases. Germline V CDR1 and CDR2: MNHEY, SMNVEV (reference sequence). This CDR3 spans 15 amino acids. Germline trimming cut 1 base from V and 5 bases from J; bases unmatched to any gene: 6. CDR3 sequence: CASSLYLAGVHEQYF. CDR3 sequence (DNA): TGTGCCAGCAGTTTATACTTAGCGGGAGTTCACGAGCAGTACTTC.